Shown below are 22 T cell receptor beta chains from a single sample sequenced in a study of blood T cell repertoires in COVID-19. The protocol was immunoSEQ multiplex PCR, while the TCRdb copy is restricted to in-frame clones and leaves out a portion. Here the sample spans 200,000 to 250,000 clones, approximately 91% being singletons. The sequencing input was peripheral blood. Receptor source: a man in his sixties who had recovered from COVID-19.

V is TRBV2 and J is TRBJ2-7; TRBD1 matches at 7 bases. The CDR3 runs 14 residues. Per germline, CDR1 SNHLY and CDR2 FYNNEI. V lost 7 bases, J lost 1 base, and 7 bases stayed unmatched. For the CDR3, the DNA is TGTGCCAGCACGGGACAGCTAGCTTCCTACGAGCAGTACTTC. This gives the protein CASTGQLASYEQYF.

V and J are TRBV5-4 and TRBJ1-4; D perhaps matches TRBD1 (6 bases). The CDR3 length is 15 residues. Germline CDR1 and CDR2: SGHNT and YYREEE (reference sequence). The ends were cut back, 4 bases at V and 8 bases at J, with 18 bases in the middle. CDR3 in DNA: TGTGCCAGCAGCCCTGGCATAGGGGGGGGCGAAAAACTGTTTTTT. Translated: CASSPGIGGGEKLFF. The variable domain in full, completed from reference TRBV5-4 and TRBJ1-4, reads ETGVTQSPTHLIKTRGQQVTLRCSSQSGHNTVSWYQQALGQGPQFIFQYYREEENGRGNFPPRFSGLQFPNYSSELNVNALELDDSALYLCASSPGIGGGEKLFFGSGTQLSVL.

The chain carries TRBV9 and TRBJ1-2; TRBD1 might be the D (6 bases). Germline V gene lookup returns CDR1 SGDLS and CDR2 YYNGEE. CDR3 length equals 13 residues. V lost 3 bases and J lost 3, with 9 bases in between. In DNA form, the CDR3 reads TGTGCCAGCAGCGCTACAGGGTACTATGGCTACACCTTC. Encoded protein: CASSATGYYGYTF.

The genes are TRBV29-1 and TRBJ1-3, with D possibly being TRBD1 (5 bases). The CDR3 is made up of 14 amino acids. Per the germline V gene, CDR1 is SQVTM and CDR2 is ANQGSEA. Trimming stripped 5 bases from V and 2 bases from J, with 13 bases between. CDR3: CSVSPDTPGNTIYF. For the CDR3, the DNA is TGCAGCGTTTCCCCGGACACCCCTGGAAACACCATATATTTT. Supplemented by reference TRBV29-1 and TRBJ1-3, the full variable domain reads SAVISQKPSRDICQRGTSLTIQCQVDSQVTMMFWYRQQPGQSLTLIATANQGSEATYESGFVIDKFPISRPNLTFSTLTVSNMSPEDSSIYLCSVSPDTPGNTIYFGEGSWLTVV.

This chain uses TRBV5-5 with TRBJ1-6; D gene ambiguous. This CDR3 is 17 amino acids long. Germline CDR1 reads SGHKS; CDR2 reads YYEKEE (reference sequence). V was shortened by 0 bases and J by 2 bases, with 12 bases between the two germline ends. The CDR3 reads CASSLDHWRTYNSPLHF. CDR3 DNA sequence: TGTGCCAGCAGCTTGGACCACTGGAGAACCTATAATTCACCCCTCCACTTT.

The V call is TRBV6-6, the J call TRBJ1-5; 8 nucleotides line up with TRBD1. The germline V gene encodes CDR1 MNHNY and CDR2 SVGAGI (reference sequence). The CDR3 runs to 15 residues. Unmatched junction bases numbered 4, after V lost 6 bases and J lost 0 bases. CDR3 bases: TGTGCCAGCAGGGCAGGGGGCTTTAGCAATCAGCCCCAGCATTTT. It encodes CASRAGGFSNQPQHF.

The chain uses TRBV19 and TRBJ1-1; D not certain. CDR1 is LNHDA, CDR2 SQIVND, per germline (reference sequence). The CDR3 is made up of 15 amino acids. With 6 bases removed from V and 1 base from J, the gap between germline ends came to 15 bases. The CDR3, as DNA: TGTGCCAGTAGACGTCCCGCCGGAGAGAACACTGAAGCTTTCTTT. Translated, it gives CASRRPAGENTEAFF.

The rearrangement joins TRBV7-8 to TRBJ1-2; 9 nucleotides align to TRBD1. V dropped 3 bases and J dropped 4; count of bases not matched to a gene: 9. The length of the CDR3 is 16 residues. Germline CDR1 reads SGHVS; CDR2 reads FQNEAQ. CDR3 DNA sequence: TGTGCCAGCAGCTTTGGACAGGGGAATAACCGCTATGGCTACACCTTC. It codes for CASSFGQGNNRYGYTF.

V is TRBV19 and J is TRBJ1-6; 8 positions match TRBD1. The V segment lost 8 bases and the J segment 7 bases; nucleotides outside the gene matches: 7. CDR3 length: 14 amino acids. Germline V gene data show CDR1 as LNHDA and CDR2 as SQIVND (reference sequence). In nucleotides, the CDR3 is TGTGCCAGTTCACCTACAGGGGGGAATTCACCCCTCCACTTT. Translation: CASSPTGGNSPLHF.

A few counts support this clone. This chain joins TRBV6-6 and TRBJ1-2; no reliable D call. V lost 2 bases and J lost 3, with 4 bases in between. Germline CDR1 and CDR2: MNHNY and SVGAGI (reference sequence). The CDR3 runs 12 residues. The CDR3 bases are TGTGCCAGCAGTTACCAGGACTATGGCTACACCTTC. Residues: CASSYQDYGYTF.

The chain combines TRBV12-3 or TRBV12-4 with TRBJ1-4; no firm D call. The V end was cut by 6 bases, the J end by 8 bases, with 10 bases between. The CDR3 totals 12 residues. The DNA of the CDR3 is TGTGCCAGCAGGGCCGACGGGGAAAAACTGTTTTTT. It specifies CASRADGEKLFF.

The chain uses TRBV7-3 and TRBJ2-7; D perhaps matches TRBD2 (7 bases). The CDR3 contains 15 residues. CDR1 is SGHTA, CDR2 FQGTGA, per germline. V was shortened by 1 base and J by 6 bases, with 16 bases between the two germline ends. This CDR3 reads CASSLMGGRLAEQYF. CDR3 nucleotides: TGTGCCAGCAGCTTAATGGGGGGGCGATTGGCCGAGCAGTACTTC.

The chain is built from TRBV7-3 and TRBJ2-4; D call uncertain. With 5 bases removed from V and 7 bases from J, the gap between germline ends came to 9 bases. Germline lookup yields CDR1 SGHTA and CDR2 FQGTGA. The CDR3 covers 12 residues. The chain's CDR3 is CASSPGGNIQYF. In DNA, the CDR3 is TGTGCCAGCAGCCCCGGCGGTAACATTCAGTACTTC.

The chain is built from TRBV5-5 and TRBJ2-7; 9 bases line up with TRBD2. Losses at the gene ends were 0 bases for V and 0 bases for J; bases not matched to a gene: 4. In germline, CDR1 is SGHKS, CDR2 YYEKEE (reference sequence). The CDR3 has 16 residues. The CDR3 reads CASSLELAGYSYEQYF. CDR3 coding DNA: TGTGCCAGCAGCTTGGAACTAGCGGGTTACTCCTACGAGCAGTACTTC. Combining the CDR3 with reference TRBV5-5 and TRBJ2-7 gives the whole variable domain DAGVTQSPTHLIKTRGQQVTLRCSPISGHKSVSWYQQVLGQGPQFIFQYYEKEERGRGNFPDRFSARQFPNYSSELNVNALLLGDSALYLCASSLELAGYSYEQYFGPGTRLTVT.

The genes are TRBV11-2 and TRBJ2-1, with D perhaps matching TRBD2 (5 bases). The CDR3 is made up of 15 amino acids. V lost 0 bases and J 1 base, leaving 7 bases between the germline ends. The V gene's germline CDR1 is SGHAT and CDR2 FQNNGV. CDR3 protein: CASSLEPGSYNEQFF. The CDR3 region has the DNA TGTGCCAGCAGCTTAGAGCCGGGATCCTACAATGAGCAGTTCTTC.

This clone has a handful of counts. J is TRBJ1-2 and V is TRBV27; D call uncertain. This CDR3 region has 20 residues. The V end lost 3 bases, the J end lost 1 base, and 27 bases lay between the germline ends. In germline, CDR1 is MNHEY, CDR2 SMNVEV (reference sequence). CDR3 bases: TGTGCCAGCAGTTTTTTTCGGCGGGGTCTGAGCCGCTCACTTAACTATGGCTACACCTTC. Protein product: CASSFFRRGLSRSLNYGYTF.

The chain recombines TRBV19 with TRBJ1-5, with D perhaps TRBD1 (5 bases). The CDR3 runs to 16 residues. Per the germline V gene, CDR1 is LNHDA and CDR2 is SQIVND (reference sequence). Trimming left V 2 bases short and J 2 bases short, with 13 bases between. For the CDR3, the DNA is TGTGCCAGTAGTATATTGGGAGGGGCGGGCAATCAGCCCCAGCATTTT. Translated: CASSILGGAGNQPQHF.

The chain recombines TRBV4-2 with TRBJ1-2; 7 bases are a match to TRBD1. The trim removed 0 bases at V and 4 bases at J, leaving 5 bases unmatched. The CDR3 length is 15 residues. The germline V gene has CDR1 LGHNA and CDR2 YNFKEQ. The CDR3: CASSQEGNRGYGYTF. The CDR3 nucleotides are TGTGCCAGCAGCCAAGAGGGAAACAGGGGCTATGGCTACACCTTC.

CDR3 coding DNA: TGCGCCAGCAGCTTGGATAGCGGGGGGGCCACAGATACGCAGTATTTT. Translating gives CASSLDSGGATDTQYF. The chain employs TRBV5-1 and TRBJ2-3; TRBD2 agrees at 11 bases. The CDR3 totals 16 residues. CDR1 and CDR2 (germline): SGHRS, YFSETQ. J lost 2 bases, V lost 0 bases, and 2 bases had no gene match.

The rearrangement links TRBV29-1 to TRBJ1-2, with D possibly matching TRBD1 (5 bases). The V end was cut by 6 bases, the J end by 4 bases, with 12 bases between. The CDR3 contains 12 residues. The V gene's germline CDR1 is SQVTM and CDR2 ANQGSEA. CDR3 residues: CSVPAGSYGYTF. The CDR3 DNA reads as TGCAGCGTCCCGGCAGGGTCCTATGGCTACACCTTC. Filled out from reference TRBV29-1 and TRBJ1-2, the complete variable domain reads SAVISQKPSRDICQRGTSLTIQCQVDSQVTMMFWYRQQPGQSLTLIATANQGSEATYESGFVIDKFPISRPNLTFSTLTVSNMSPEDSSIYLCSVPAGSYGYTFGSGTRLTVV.

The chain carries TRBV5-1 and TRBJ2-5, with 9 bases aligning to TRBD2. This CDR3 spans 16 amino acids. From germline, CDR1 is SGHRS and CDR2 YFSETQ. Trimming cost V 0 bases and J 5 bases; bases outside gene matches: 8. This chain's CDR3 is CASSLGLAGPWETQYF. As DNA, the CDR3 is TGCGCCAGCAGCTTGGGGCTAGCGGGACCATGGGAGACCCAGTACTTC.

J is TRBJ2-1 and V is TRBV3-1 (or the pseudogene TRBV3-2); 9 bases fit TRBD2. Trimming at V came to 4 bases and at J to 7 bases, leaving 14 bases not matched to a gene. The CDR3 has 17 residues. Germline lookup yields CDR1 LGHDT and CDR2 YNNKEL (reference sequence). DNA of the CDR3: TGTGCCAGCAGCCCGCCGTTTGGGCGGGGGGGCGGAAATGAGCAGTTCTTC. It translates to CASSPPFGRGGGNEQFF.